This T cell receptor beta chain was found in a study of blood T cell repertoires in COVID-19. For the study at large: Sample material is recorded as cDNA or gDNA derived from T cells, B-cell-depleted T cells, or PBMCs.

CDR3 length: 15 residues. V was trimmed by 2 bases and J by 2 bases, leaving 11 bases between them. The germline V gene has CDR1 LGHNA and CDR2 YSLEER. Authors' analysis steps: Reference gene primers were amplified, and this amplification served to estimate nucleated cell counts. The method was immunoSEQ multiplex PCR; TCRdb's version includes in-frame clones alone and lacks a portion of them. V, J and clone size derive from that table, while D and trimming were established from the DNA sequence. The sample holds 120,000 or so clones, around four fifths seen once. This receptor was identified in an elderly man with active or convalescent COVID-19. The rearrangement links TRBV4-3 to TRBJ2-3; D is perhaps TRBD2 (5 bases). Input material: peripheral blood. The DNA for the CDR3 is TGCGCCAGCAGCCAACGGGGAGCCTCCACAGATACGCAGTATTTT. As protein: CASSQRGASTDTQYF.